This section outlines one TCR beta chain sequence together with its context. Its specificity is unknown. Every patient experienced relapse after autologous stem cell transplantation, and brentuximab vedotin exposure varied. The data derive from a study of PD-1 blockade in classical Hodgkin lymphoma. Study-level information: Patients were given intravenous nivolumab, 3 mg/kg, every 2 weeks. Study-wide results and caveats: Possible causes of repertoire differences, disease activity or prior therapy, remain undefined.

The CDR3 loop spans 14 amino acids. V was pared by 4 bases and J by 4 bases, with 12 bases between. Germline assignment: CDR1 SGHDT and CDR2 YYEEEE. Data came from immunoSEQ multiplex PCR; TCRdb stores just in-frame clones and leaves some out. Of over 60,000 clones in the sample, 70% to 80% were seen once. This material consisted of peripheral blood mononuclear cells (PBMCs), taken before the second cycle of nivolumab. The rearrangement links TRBV5-6 to TRBJ1-5; D might be TRBD1 (6 bases). The origin of this receptor is a human donor with classical Hodgkin lymphoma. The CDR3 region is CASSGGTGNQPQHF. The CDR3 coding sequence is TGTGCCAGCAGCGGGGGCACAGGGAATCAGCCCCAGCATTTT.